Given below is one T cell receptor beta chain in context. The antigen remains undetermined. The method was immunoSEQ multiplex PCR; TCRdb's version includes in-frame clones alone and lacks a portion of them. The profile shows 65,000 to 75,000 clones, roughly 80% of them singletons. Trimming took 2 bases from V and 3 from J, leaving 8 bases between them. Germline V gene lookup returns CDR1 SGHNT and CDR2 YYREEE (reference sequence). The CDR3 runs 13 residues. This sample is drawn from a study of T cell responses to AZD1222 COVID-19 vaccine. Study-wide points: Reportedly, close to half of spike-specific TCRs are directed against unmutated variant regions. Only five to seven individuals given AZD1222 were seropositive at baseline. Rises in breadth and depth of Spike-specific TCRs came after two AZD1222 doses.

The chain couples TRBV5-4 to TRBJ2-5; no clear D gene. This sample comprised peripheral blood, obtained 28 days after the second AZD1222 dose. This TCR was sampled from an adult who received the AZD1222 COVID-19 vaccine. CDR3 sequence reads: CASSLQTEETQYF. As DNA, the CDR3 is TGTGCCAGCAGCTTACAAACTGAAGAGACCCAGTACTTC.